The entry that follows covers one T cell receptor beta chain sequence. The target antigen is unknown. Germline loops: CDR1 LGHNA, CDR2 YNFKEQ. The CDR3 extends over 14 amino acids. Trimming removed 4 bases at V and 1 base at J, with 10 bases between. Patients were ruled out by autoimmune disease history or systemic immunosuppression. This sample is drawn from a study of OX40 agonist ivuxolimab in advanced cancers. The wider study: Age averaged around 60 years (range roughly 23 to 79), and roughly 80% were male. Study-level findings and limits: It was also the case that some nonresponders had low normalized T-cell clonal expansion.

Sequencing was performed with immunoSEQ multiplex PCR; in TCRdb, only in-frame clones are kept and a portion is missing. The sample carries roughly 69,000 clones, around 90% recorded once. The clonotype originates from an adult with an advanced solid tumor such as melanoma, head and neck, liver or kidney cancer. The source was CD4+ or CD8+ T cells sorted from blood, collected in a trial of the OX40 agonist ivuxolimab. The chain employs TRBV4-2 and TRBJ1-1; no clear D gene. In nucleotides, the CDR3 is TGTGCCAGCAGCCTAGGGAGCACGAACACTGAAGCTTTCTTT. Protein sequence: CASSLGSTNTEAFF.